These 7 T cell receptor beta chains share one sample of origin, sequenced in a study of vaccination effects on CD4 cells after COVID-19. Sequencing followed a ViraFEST assay step that expanded antigen-specific CD4+ T cells with viral peptide pools. Upon completion of around 9 days in culture, CD4+ T cells were isolated. Vaccinated participants had no history of SARS-CoV-2 infection and tested negative for nucleocapsid antibodies. This table comes from immunoSEQ multiplex PCR, and its TCRdb copy is limited to in-frame clones, with some not included. The top ten clones hold around 3.2% of a sample with about 73,000 clones, about four fifths of them seen once. Antigen specificity for these receptors is unknown. This specimen was CD4+ T cells from PBMCs cultured with HCoV-NL63 spike peptides, taken before COVID-19 vaccination. The receptors derive from a human donor who received a COVID-19 vaccine.

This clone was counted between two and nine times. V gene TRBV19 combines with J gene TRBJ1-5; TRBD1 aligns across 7 bases. V lost 2 bases and J lost 6; bases outside the gene matches: 7. The V gene's germline CDR1 is LNHDA and CDR2 SQIVND (reference sequence). This CDR3 region has 15 residues. DNA for the CDR3: TGTGCCAGTAGTATATCCAGACAGGGAGCTCAGCCCCAGCATTTT. Translating it yields CASSISRQGAQPQHF.

The rearrangement links TRBV7-9 to TRBJ1-4, with D possibly matching TRBD1 (5 bases). V was shortened by 5 bases and J by 5 bases, with 21 bases between the two germline ends. Germline CDR1 reads SEHNR; CDR2 reads FQNEAQ (reference sequence). The CDR3 covers 17 residues. The chain's CDR3 is CASSAPLGDGSNEKLFF. The CDR3 nucleotides read TGTGCCAGCAGCGCACCCCTAGGGGACGGCTCGAATGAAAAACTGTTTTTT.

The V and J genes are TRBV6-5 and TRBJ1-5; D unresolved. V shed 8 bases and J shed 0 bases, with 8 bases lying between them. CDR3 length: 13 residues. Germline V gene data show CDR1 as MNHEY and CDR2 as SVGAGI. In nucleotides, the CDR3 is TGTGCCAGCGGCAAGAGTAGCAATCAGCCCCAGCATTTT. Protein: CASGKSSNQPQHF.

The CDR3 DNA reads as TGTGCCAGTACCCTGACAGGGGGTACCAACACCATATATTTT. Translating gives CASTLTGGTNTIYF. V usage is TRBV19 and J usage is TRBJ1-3, with TRBD1 matching 9 bases. The CDR3 has 14 amino acids. Germline CDR1 is LNHDA and CDR2 is SQIVND (reference sequence). The junction had 8 bases not matched to a gene; V was cut back by 7 bases and J by 7 bases.

This chain joins TRBV6-5 and TRBJ1-1; possible D gene TRBD1, 6 bases. CDR3 length: 15 amino acids. Germline V CDR1 and CDR2: MNHEY, SVGAGI. V was clipped by 0 bases and J by 5 bases, with 13 bases between them. The DNA of the CDR3 is TGTGCCAGCAGTTACTCGTACCAAGGGGGGACTGAAGCTTTCTTT. Amino acid sequence: CASSYSYQGGTEAFF.

This clone has just a few counts. V gene TRBV5-6 combines with J gene TRBJ1-5; 10 bases agree with TRBD1. The germline gives CDR1 SGHDT, CDR2 YYEEEE. The CDR3 loop spans 15 amino acids. With 4 bases clipped from V and 9 bases from J, the junction kept 10 bases outside the gene matches. The CDR3 DNA reads as TGTGCCAGCAGCCTAAGGGACAGGGGTGGTGGGCCCCAGCATTTT. Protein product: CASSLRDRGGGPQHF.

The CDR3 region is CASSQNLGGGETQYF. In nucleotides, the CDR3 is TGTGCCAGCAGCCAAAACCTGGGCGGGGGGGAGACCCAGTACTTC. The genes are TRBV3-1 (or the pseudogene TRBV3-2) and TRBJ2-5; 8 bases line up with TRBD2. With V trimmed by 2 bases and J by 5 bases, 7 bases remained unmatched. The CDR3 extends over 15 amino acids. CDR1 and CDR2 (germline): LGHDT, YNNKEL (reference sequence).